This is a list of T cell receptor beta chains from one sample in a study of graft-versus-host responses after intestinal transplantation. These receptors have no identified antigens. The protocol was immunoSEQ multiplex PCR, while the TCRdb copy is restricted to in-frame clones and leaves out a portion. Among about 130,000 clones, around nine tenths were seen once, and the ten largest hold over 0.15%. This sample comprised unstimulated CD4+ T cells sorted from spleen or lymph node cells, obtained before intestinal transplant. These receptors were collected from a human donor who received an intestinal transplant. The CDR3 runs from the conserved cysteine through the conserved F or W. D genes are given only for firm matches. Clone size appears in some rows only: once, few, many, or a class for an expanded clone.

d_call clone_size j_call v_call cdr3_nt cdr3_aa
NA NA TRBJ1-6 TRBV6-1 TGTGCCAGCAGTTTACAGGGTTGGAATTCACCCCTCCACTTT CASSLQGWNSPLHF
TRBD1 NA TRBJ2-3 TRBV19 TGTGCCAGTAGTGTGGGACAGGGGGGCACAGATACGCAGTATTTT CASSVGQGGTDTQYF
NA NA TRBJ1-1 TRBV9 TGTGCCAGCAGCGTATTAGTGAACACTGAAGCTTTCTTT CASSVLVNTEAFF
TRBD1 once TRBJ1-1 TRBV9 TGTGCCAGCAGCGTCACAGGGGTACAAACTGAAGCTTTCTTT CASSVTGVQTEAFF
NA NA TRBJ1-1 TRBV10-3 TGTGCCATCAGTGAGGGCGGGGGACCTGAAGCTTTCTTT CAISEGGGPEAFF
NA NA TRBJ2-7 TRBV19 TGTGCCAGTAGCGACACCGCGTGGGGGGGCGACGAGCAGTACTTC CASSDTAWGGDEQYF
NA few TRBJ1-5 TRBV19 TGTGCCAGTAGTATAGAAGGAGGGAACCAGCCCCAGCATTTT CASSIEGGNQPQHF
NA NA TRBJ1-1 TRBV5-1 TGCGCCAGCAGCACCGGGACCGGACTTAGGACTGAAGCTTTCTTT CASSTGTGLRTEAFF
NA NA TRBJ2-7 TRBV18 TGTGCCAGCTCACCATTGTCCGTGACAGTAGCCTACGAGCAGTACTTC CASSPLSVTVAYEQYF
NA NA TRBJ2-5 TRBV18 TGTGCCAGCTCCCCGACCGTGGGGGCCAGACAAGAGACCCAGTACTTC CASSPTVGARQETQYF
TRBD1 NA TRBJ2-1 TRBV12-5 TGTGCTAGTGGTTTGGCCCCGACAGGGTCCCCTTACAATGAGCAGTTCTTC CASGLAPTGSPYNEQFF
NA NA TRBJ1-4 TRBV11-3 TGTGCCAGCAGCTCCAACGGAGGGACAACTAATGAAAAACTGTTTTTT CASSSNGGTTNEKLFF
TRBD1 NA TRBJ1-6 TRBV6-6 TGTGCCAGCAGACTACAGGGGCGGTCACCCCTCCACTTT CASRLQGRSPLHF
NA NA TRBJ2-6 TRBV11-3 TGTGCCAGTTCTGGGGCCAACGTCCTGACTTTC CASSGANVLTF
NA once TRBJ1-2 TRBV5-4 TGTGCCAGCAGCTTGACAGGGAGGGATGGCTACACCTTC CASSLTGRDGYTF
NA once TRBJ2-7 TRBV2 TGTGCCAGCATTCGGGACTTCTACGAGCAGTACTTC CASIRDFYEQYF
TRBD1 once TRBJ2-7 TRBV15 TGTGCCACCAGCAGATCTAACAGGGGGCTGTACGAGCAGTACTTC CATSRSNRGLYEQYF
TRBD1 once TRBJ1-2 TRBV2 TGTGCCAGCACTGGTAGAGGGGGCAACTATGGCTACACCTTC CASTGRGGNYGYTF
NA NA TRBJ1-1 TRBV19 TGTGCCAGTAGTATCCGGGAGCGGAGCAGGAAGAACACTGAAGCTTTCTTT CASSIRERSRKNTEAFF
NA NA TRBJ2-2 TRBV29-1 TGCAGCGTTGGGGCAGGGTCAGTTAACACCGGGGAGCTGTTTTTT CSVGAGSVNTGELFF
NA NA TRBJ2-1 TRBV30 TGTGCCTGGACCCCCAGCACGTCCTCCTACAATGAGCAGTTCTTC CAWTPSTSSYNEQFF
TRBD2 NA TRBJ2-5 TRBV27 TGTGCCAGCCGGGGGGGCGGCGAGACCCAGTACTTC CASRGGGETQYF
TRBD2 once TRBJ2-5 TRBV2 TGTGCCAGCGGGGGGGGAGTGCAAGAGACCCAGTACTTC CASGGGVQETQYF
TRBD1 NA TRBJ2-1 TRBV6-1 TGTGCCAGCAGTTCGACAGGGGGGGAGCAGTTCTTC CASSSTGGEQFF
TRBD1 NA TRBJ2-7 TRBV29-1 TGCAGCGGTGGACAGGGTGGCTACGAGCAGTACTTC CSGGQGGYEQYF
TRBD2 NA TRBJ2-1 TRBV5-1 TGCGCCAGCAGCTTGGCCGGGCTAGCGGGGGGGTCCTACAATGAGCAGTTCTTC CASSLAGLAGGSYNEQFF
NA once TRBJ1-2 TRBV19 TGTGCCAGTAGTATAATCCGGGGAGCTAACTATGGCTACACCTTC CASSIIRGANYGYTF
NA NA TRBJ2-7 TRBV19 TGTGCCAGTAGTGGCAATTCTTACGAGCAGTACTTC CASSGNSYEQYF
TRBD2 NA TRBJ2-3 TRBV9 TGTGCCAGCAGCGTAGGGCTAGCGGGGGGCACAGATACGCAGTATTTT CASSVGLAGGTDTQYF
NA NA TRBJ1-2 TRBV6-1 TGTGCCAGCAGTCCCCGGTTGGGGGATGGCTACACCTTC CASSPRLGDGYTF
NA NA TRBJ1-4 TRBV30 TGTGCCTGGAGTGAAAGTGAAAAACTGTTTTTT CAWSESEKLFF
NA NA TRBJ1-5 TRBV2 TGTGCCAGCAGTGAAGATTTGGCAGGGAATCAGCCCCAGCATTTT CASSEDLAGNQPQHF
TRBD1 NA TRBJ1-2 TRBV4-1 TGCGCCAGCAGCCAAGCCCCGGGACAGGCTAACTATGGCTACACCTTC CASSQAPGQANYGYTF
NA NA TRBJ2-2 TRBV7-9 TGTGCCAGCAGCTTGGGTTCCGAGTGGACCGGGGAGCTGTTTTTT CASSLGSEWTGELFF
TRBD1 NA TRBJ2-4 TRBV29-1 TGCAGCGGGGGGACAGGGAGAGGGGCCAAAAACATTCAGTACTTC CSGGTGRGAKNIQYF
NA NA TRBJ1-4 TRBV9 TGTGCCAGCAGTTCGGGGCCCGCAACTAATGAAAAACTGTTTTTT CASSSGPATNEKLFF
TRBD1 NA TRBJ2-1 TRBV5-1 TGCGCCAGCAGCTTGGGACAGGGCTCCTACAATGAGCAGTTCTTC CASSLGQGSYNEQFF
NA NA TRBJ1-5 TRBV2 TGTGCCAGCAATTTTCTGGGAGGTAGCAATCAGCCCCAGCATTTT CASNFLGGSNQPQHF
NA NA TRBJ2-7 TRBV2 TGTGCCAGCAGTGAAGCGCTCTGGGCCTACGAGCAGTACTTC CASSEALWAYEQYF
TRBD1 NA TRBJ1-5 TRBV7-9 TGTGCCAGCAGCTTAGGGGACAGGGATTTACAGCCCCAGCATTTT CASSLGDRDLQPQHF
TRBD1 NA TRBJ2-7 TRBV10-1 TGCGCCAGCAGTGAGTCGGTGGGGACAGATCGCAACGAGCAGTACTTC CASSESVGTDRNEQYF
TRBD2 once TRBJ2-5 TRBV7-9 TGTGCCAGCAGCTTTTGGATCGGGGCGGGGGGTCGCCAAGAGACCCAGTACTTC CASSFWIGAGGRQETQYF
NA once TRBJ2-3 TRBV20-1 TGCAGCTATGAGGGCACAGATACGCAGTATTTT CSYEGTDTQYF
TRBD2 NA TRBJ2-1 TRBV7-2 TGTGCCAGCAGCTTAGTCACTAGCGGGGGCCATGAGCAGTTCTTC CASSLVTSGGHEQFF
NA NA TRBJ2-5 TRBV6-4 TGTGCCAGCAGTGACAGGAGGGCTGCGGAGACCCAGTACTTC CASSDRRAAETQYF
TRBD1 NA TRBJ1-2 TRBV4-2 TGTGCCAGCAGCCAAGCGCAGGGGGCTAATCCGGGAGGCTACACCTTC CASSQAQGANPGGYTF
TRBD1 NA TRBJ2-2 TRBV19 TGTGCCAGCCGGGGACAGGGGAAGGACACCGGGGAGCTGTTTTTT CASRGQGKDTGELFF
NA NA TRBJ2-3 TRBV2 TGTGCCAGCAGTGATAGTTCCCGGGACCGATCAGGAGATACGCAGTATTTT CASSDSSRDRSGDTQYF
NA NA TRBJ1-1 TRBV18 TGTGCCAGCTCACGACCCCCCTCCACTGAAGCTTTCTTT CASSRPPSTEAFF
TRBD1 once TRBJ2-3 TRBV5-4 TGTGCCAGCAGCCTACAGGGGGGCACAGATACGCAGTATTTT CASSLQGGTDTQYF
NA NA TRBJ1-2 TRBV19 TGTGCCAGTAGCCGGATGGGGGCCGTGAGGACCGGATACACCTTC CASSRMGAVRTGYTF
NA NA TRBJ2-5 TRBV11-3 TGTGCCAGCAGCTCCCTCTGGGATTTCGGGGGCCAAGAGACCCAGTACTTC CASSSLWDFGGQETQYF
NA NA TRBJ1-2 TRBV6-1 TGTGCCAGCACCCCGGGGAGGGTAGTATCTGGCTACACCTTC CASTPGRVVSGYTF
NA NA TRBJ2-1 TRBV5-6 TGTGCCAGCAGCTTGGGCAGGGAGGACAATGAGCAGTTCTTC CASSLGREDNEQFF
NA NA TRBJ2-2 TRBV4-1 TGCGCCAGCAAGAGGTCCACGGGCGGGGAGCTGTTTTTT CASKRSTGGELFF
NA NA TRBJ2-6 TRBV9 TGTGCCAGCAGCGTAGGGGACGGGGCCAACGTCCTGACTTTC CASSVGDGANVLTF
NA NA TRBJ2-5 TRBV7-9 TGTGCCAGCAGCTTCGAACCCCAGTACTTC CASSFEPQYF